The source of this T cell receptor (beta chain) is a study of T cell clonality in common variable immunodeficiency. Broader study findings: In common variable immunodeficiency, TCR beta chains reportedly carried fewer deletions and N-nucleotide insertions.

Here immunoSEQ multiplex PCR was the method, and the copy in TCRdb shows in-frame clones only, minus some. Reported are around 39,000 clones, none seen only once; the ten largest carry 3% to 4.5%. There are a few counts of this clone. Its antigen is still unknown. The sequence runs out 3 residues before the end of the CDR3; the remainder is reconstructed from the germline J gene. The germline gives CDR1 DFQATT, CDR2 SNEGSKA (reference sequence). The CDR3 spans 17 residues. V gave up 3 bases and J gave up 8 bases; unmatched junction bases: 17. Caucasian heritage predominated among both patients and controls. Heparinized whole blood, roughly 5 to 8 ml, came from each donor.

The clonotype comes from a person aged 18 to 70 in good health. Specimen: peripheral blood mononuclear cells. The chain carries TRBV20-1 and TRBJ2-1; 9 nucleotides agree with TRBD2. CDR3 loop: CSARFRTSAPRLDEQFF. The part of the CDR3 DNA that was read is TGCAGTGCTAGGTTCCGGACTAGCGCCCCCCGTTTAGATGAG.